These 27 T cell receptor beta chains originate from one sample sequenced in a study of CXCR3-negative and CXCR3-positive naive CD8 T cells. UMI-labeled 5' RACE yielded the TRB cDNA libraries. Using the 5' RACE reads, TCRdb records one entry per CDR3 protein without DNA. This sample contains 70,000 to 95,000 distinct CDR3 sequences. Sequenced: naive CXCR3- CD8+ T cells from blood. Specified subset: CD45RO-CCR7+CD27+CD95- naive CD8+ T cells lacking CXCR3 (TNR3-). These receptors all stem from a human donor in good health. Some clones in this sample may be carry-over from other donors' samples.

The genes are TRBV9 and TRBJ2-5; TCRdb's assignment of TRBD1 cannot be checked, as there is no DNA. Germline assignment: CDR1 SGDLS and CDR2 YYNGEE. The CDR3 consists of 15 residues. CDR3 protein: CASSPSGGLSETQYF.

The CDR3 region is CASSMEGPGKQYF. V and J are TRBV5-1 and TRBJ2-7; checking the TCRdb D call of TRBD2 is not possible without DNA. Germline V gives CDR1 SGHRS, CDR2 YFSETQ. The CDR3 consists of 13 residues. Full variable domain (outside the CDR3, taken from reference TRBV5-1 and TRBJ2-7): KAGVTQTPRYLIKTRGQQVTLSCSPISGHRSVSWYQQTPGQGLQFLFEYFSETQRNKGNFPGRFSGRQFSNSRSEMNVSTLELGDSALYLCASSMEGPGKQYFGPGTRLTVT.

The rearrangement uses TRBV6-6 and TRBJ2-4; TCRdb outputs TRBD1, but without DNA this stays unchecked. Germline V gene lookup returns CDR1 MNHNY and CDR2 SVGAGI (reference sequence). The CDR3 is made up of 16 amino acids. This CDR3 reads CASSYLSGTGRGVFDF.

This clonotype is deemed medium-sized by its frequency. The chain is built from TRBV6-5 and TRBJ2-1; the TCRdb call, TRBD1, lacks DNA for checking. CDR1 and CDR2 (germline): MNHEY, SVGAGI. The CDR3 loop spans 14 amino acids. The CDR3: CASSWSGAYNEQFF.

The chain has TRBV29-1 and TRBJ2-7; TCRdb proposes TRBD2, but this gene call is untestable without DNA. Germline V gives CDR1 SQVTM, CDR2 ANQGSEA. The CDR3 length is 13 residues. The CDR3 sequence: CSVDSAGSYEQYF.

J is TRBJ2-1 and V is TRBV24-1; TCRdb outputs TRBD2, but without DNA this stays unchecked. Germline CDR1 KGHDR, CDR2 SFDVKD. There are 16 residues in the CDR3. The chain's CDR3 is CATSDYSGSSYNEQFF.

This chain joins TRBV29-1 and TRBJ1-3; lacking DNA, the TRBD1 call made by TCRdb goes unchecked. The germline gives CDR1 SQVTM, CDR2 ANQGSEA. This CDR3 is 14 amino acids long. The chain's CDR3 is CSGTGTDSGNTIYF.

This chain uses TRBV21-1 with TRBJ2-3. TRBV21-1 is a pseudogene locus. This CDR3 has 14 residues. CDR3 loop: CASSKWTERDTQYF.

J is TRBJ1-2 and V is TRBV29-1; TCRdb designates TRBD1, a call that cannot be tested without DNA. There are 12 residues in the CDR3. CDR1 is SQVTM and CDR2 is ANQGSEA in the germline V gene. The CDR3 sequence: CSVYQGNYGYTF.

J is TRBJ2-7 and V is TRBV20-1; TCRdb indicates TRBD2, and absent DNA this call remains unverified. Germline V gives CDR1 DFQATT, CDR2 SNEGSKA (reference sequence). The CDR3 length is 14 residues. The CDR3 loop reads CSARDLAASYEQYF.

This chain joins TRBV5-1 and TRBJ1-2; lacking DNA, the TRBD1 call made by TCRdb goes unchecked. Germline V gene lookup returns CDR1 SGHRS and CDR2 YFSETQ. CDR3 size: 14 residues. This chain's CDR3 is CASSFDDSNYGYTF.

The rearrangement joins TRBV29-1 to TRBJ2-5; no DNA is available, so the TRBD2 call from TCRdb remains unchecked. This CDR3 is 15 amino acids long. CDR1 SQVTM and CDR2 ANQGSEA come from the germline V gene. This CDR3 reads CSATGGQEDQETQYF.

The chain joins TRBV28 to TRBJ2-7. This CDR3 is 13 amino acids long. The germline CDR1 and CDR2 sequences are MDHEN and SYDVKM. This CDR3 is CASRDVSSYEQYF.

The rearrangement joins TRBV6-5 to TRBJ2-1; without DNA, the TCRdb call of TRBD1 cannot be checked. The CDR3 runs to 15 residues. In germline, CDR1 is MNHEY, CDR2 SVGAGI. CDR3 in amino acids: CASSYSQGSYNEQFF.

This chain uses TRBV6-5 with TRBJ2-1; TCRdb's D gene call, TRBD2, goes unchecked for lack of DNA. Germline V lookup: CDR1 MNHEY, CDR2 SVGAGI. The CDR3 consists of 15 residues. The CDR3 is CASSYLAGGPGEQFF.

The rearrangement joins TRBV5-1 to TRBJ1-5. Germline loops: CDR1 SGHRS, CDR2 YFSETQ. This CDR3 region has 15 residues. The CDR3 spells CASSLSGAGGQPQHF. Based on the CDR3 plus reference TRBV5-1 and TRBJ1-5, the full variable domain is KAGVTQTPRYLIKTRGQQVTLSCSPISGHRSVSWYQQTPGQGLQFLFEYFSETQRNKGNFPGRFSGRQFSNSRSEMNVSTLELGDSALYLCASSLSGAGGQPQHFGDGTRLSIL.

The chain is built from TRBV28 and TRBJ2-5; TCRdb's assignment of TRBD2 cannot be checked, as there is no DNA. The length of the CDR3 is 17 residues. Germline V gives CDR1 MDHEN, CDR2 SYDVKM. The CDR3 loop reads CASSFLGLSGSAETQYF.

CDR3 residues: CASSPDSTGELFF. The chain combines TRBV6-2 or TRBV6-3 with TRBJ2-2; the TCRdb call, TRBD2, lacks DNA for checking. The CDR3 contains 13 residues. The germline CDR1 and CDR2 sequences are MNHEY and SVGEGT.

The V call is TRBV6-5, the J call TRBJ2-2. This CDR3 spans 14 amino acids. CDR1 is MNHEY, CDR2 SVGAGI, per germline. The CDR3 is CASSYTENTGELFF.

This rearrangement joins TRBV9 to TRBJ2-5; TCRdb calls TRBD2, which cannot be checked without DNA. CDR1 is SGDLS, CDR2 YYNGEE, per germline. The CDR3 totals 15 residues. This CDR3 is CASSVVGSGGETQYF.

This chain links TRBV12-3 or TRBV12-4 with TRBJ2-1; as DNA is missing, the TRBD2 call by TCRdb cannot be tested. The CDR3 spans 15 residues. The CDR3 loop reads CASSPTSGGAVEQFF.

This chain connects TRBV12-3 or TRBV12-4 to TRBJ2-5. The CDR3 has 13 residues. The CDR3 reads CASSLEVQETQYF.

The chain links TRBV7-9 to TRBJ1-2. This CDR3 has 13 residues. From germline, CDR1 is SEHNR and CDR2 FQNEAQ (reference sequence). This chain's CDR3 is CASSSSGGDGYTF.

The chain employs TRBV15 and TRBJ2-7. Germline assignment: CDR1 LNHNV and CDR2 YYDKDF (reference sequence). CDR3 size: 11 residues. CDR3 in amino acids: CATSREDEQYF.

The chain carries TRBV20-1 and TRBJ2-7; lacking DNA, the TRBD2 call made by TCRdb goes unchecked. In germline, CDR1 is DFQATT, CDR2 SNEGSKA (reference sequence). CDR3 length: 14 amino acids. CDR3 amino acids: CSGLLAGGGDEQYF.

The chain links TRBV28 to TRBJ2-1; there is no DNA to check the TCRdb D call of TRBD1. This CDR3 region has 15 residues. Germline loops: CDR1 MDHEN, CDR2 SYDVKM. CDR3 in amino acids: CASSQGTAPYNEQFF.

This chain links TRBV29-1 with TRBJ1-1. The CDR3 loop spans 12 amino acids. Germline lookup yields CDR1 SQVTM and CDR2 ANQGSEA. The CDR3: CSVVAISTEAFF.